This T cell receptor beta chain was sequenced in a study of T-cell memory formation after mild COVID-19. General study points: Proof of SARS-CoV-2 specificity was absent for the second-wave clones that crested on day 37. Clones that contracted clustered mainly in CM and EM if CD4+ and in EMRA if CD8+. Clones shrinking between day 15 and 85 showed a balanced CD4/CD8 split, and those that grew later tilted toward CD4+.

Via MiXCR, TCRdb re-called the 5' RACE reads, giving one row per CDR3 protein. Of 210,000 or so distinct CDR3 sequences in the sample, about 11% were seen once. Concerning this clonotype itself: Antigen: not known.

Germline lookup yields CDR1 KGHSH and CDR2 LQKENI. This CDR3 contains 15 residues. Trimming shortened V by 6 bases and J by 7 bases, and 21 bases separated the two germline ends. The V gene is TRBV18, the J gene TRBJ1-2; the D gene is possibly TRBD1 (5 bases). This receptor was taken from a man between 18 and 35 years old who had mild COVID-19 (a few samples of this study predate the infection). Cell type and time point are not known. Sequencing was carried out using PBMCs or a T cell subset sorted from them (not recorded which). CDR3 region: CASSPDSQGVGGYTF. CDR3 DNA: TGTGCCAGCTCTCCTGACAGCCAAGGGGTCGGTGGCTACACCTTC.